One and the same sample provided the 29 T cell receptor beta chains below, sequenced in a study of vaccination and CD4 T cells after COVID-19. The time point: late sampling 161 to 241 days after vaccination in a few convalescent patients. TCRdb reprocessed the PCR reads via MiXCR and lists one record per CDR3 protein. The table has some 28,000 distinct CDR3 sequences, approximately 53% seen once. Sample: CD4+ T cells from blood, taken about 7 months after SARS-CoV-2 vaccination. These receptors came from a human donor who had recovered from COVID-19.

The CDR3 bases are TGTGCCAGCAGTTCGGGACTAGCGGTTTACCAAGAGACCCAGTACTTC. Residues: CASSSGLAVYQETQYF. The chain employs TRBV6-5 and TRBJ2-5; TRBD2 aligns across 11 bases. After removal of 4 bases from V and 0 bases from J, the junction contained 4 bases not matched to a gene. This CDR3 comprises 16 residues. CDR1 is MNHEY and CDR2 is SVGAGI in the germline V gene.

The CDR3 region is CASSLTGPYNEQFF. In DNA form, the CDR3 reads TGTGCCAGCAGCTTAACAGGCCCCTACAATGAGCAGTTCTTC. The chain joins TRBV7-3 to TRBJ2-1, with no clear D. There are 14 residues in the CDR3. CDR1 is SGHTA, CDR2 FQGTGA, per germline. Trimming pared 0 bases from V and 2 bases from J, leaving 5 bases between. Full variable domain (remainder filled in from reference TRBV7-3 and TRBJ2-1): GAGVSQTPSNKVTEKGKYVELRCDPISGHTALYWYRQSLGQGPEFLIYFQGTGAADDSGLPNDRFFAVRPEGSVSTLKIQRTERGDSAVYLCASSLTGPYNEQFFGPGTRLTVL.

This clonotype was counted a few times. This chain connects TRBV29-1 to TRBJ1-2, with TRBD1 identical over 9 bases. J was trimmed by 3 bases and V by 3 bases; bases with no gene match: 5. Germline V gene sequence: CDR1 SQVTM, CDR2 ANQGSEA. The CDR3 consists of 14 residues. In nucleotides, the CDR3 is TGCAGCGTTGAGCCGGGGACAGGGCACTATGGCTACACCTTC. It encodes CSVEPGTGHYGYTF.

This clonotype showed up just a few times. The chain links TRBV28 to TRBJ2-5, with D unresolved. This CDR3 spans 14 amino acids. V was shortened by 3 bases and J by 0 bases, with 8 bases between the two germline ends. The germline V gene has CDR1 MDHEN and CDR2 SYDVKM. Written as DNA, the CDR3 is TGTGCCAGCAGTTTCGGTGGGTACCAAGAGACCCAGTACTTC. As protein: CASSFGGYQETQYF.

In its sample, this clonotype was seen a few times. This chain joins TRBV24-1 and TRBJ2-1, with 14 bases lining up with TRBD2. The CDR3 loop spans 15 amino acids. CDR1 and CDR2 (germline): KGHDR, SFDVKD. Losses at the gene ends were 9 bases for V and 7 bases for J; bases not matched to a gene: 7. This CDR3 is CATRGLAGGNNEQFF. In DNA, the CDR3 is TGTGCCACCCGCGGACTAGCGGGAGGTAATAATGAGCAGTTCTTC.

This chain connects TRBV19 to TRBJ2-1; 13 bases line up with TRBD2. Germline V gene sequence: CDR1 LNHDA, CDR2 SQIVND (reference sequence). V lost 4 bases, J lost 6 bases, and 3 bases stayed unmatched. This CDR3 contains 15 residues. The CDR3, as DNA: TGTGCCAGTAGTAAAAGACTAGCGGGAGGCAATGAGCAGTTCTTC. Protein product: CASSKRLAGGNEQFF.

V gene TRBV7-6 combines with J gene TRBJ2-5, with D perhaps TRBD2 (6 bases). The V gene lost 5 bases and the J gene lost 5 bases, with 15 bases spanning the gap. The CDR3 is made up of 14 amino acids. Per the germline V gene, CDR1 is SGHVS and CDR2 is FNYEAQ. CDR3 protein: CASSNPGAVETQYF. The CDR3 DNA reads TGTGCCAGCAGCAACCCGGGAGCTGTGGAGACCCAGTACTTC.

This clonotype has just a few counts. This chain joins TRBV10-3 and TRBJ1-1, with D possibly matching TRBD1 (6 bases). Trimming took off 6 bases at V and 4 bases at J, with 15 bases between the two ends. Germline V CDR1 and CDR2: ENHRY, SYGVKD. This CDR3 comprises 14 residues. The CDR3 nucleotides are TGTGCCATCAGCCTCGTTTTGGGGGCCACTGAAGCTTTCTTT. Translating gives CAISLVLGATEAFF.

The chain joins TRBV28 to TRBJ2-1; tentatively, D is TRBD1 or TRBD2 (5 bases each). This CDR3 has 16 amino acids. Trimming left V 8 bases short and J 0 bases short, with 17 bases between. In germline, CDR1 is MDHEN, CDR2 SYDVKM. For the CDR3, the DNA is TGTGCCAGCGCACGGGACGGGGTGCGCTCCTACAATGAGCAGTTCTTC. Translation gives CASARDGVRSYNEQFF.

The chain recombines TRBV7-6 with TRBJ2-7, with 7 bases that match TRBD1. Germline loops: CDR1 SGHVS, CDR2 FNYEAQ. Unmatched junction bases numbered 9, after V lost 6 bases and J lost 7 bases. The CDR3 loop spans 13 amino acids. The CDR3, as DNA: TGTGCCAGCAGTCGGGACAGATCAGGGGAGCAGTACTTC. Its protein is CASSRDRSGEQYF.

As concerns this clonotype: A much larger clonotype is one base distant, so this may be a read error. The genes are TRBV7-2 and TRBJ2-5, with 7 bases aligning to TRBD1. The CDR3 length is 13 residues. Germline-derived CDR1 and CDR2 are SGHTA and FQGNSA. The CDR3 loop reads CASSLDRGEAQYF. The CDR3 nucleotides read TGTGCCAGCAGCTTAGACAGGGGAGAGGCCCAGTACTTC.

This clonotype was detected only a few times. The gene calls are TRBV6-4 and TRBJ1-6; no firm D call. The V end lost 8 bases, the J end lost 6 bases, and 17 bases lay between the germline ends. CDR1 and CDR2 from the germline V gene are MRHNA and SNTAGT. CDR3 length: 15 residues. Here the CDR3 DNA reads TGTGCCAGCCGGTCATCCTTCGGGCGTAATTCACCCCTCCACTTT. It yields the protein CASRSSFGRNSPLHF.

V and J are TRBV19 and TRBJ2-2; D unresolved. The CDR3 runs to 12 residues. CDR1 LNHDA and CDR2 SQIVND come from the germline V gene (reference sequence). V lost 6 bases, J lost 1 base, and 3 bases lay in between. Here the CDR3 reads CASRKNTGELFF. As DNA, the CDR3 is TGTGCCAGTAGAAAGAACACCGGGGAGCTGTTTTTT.

The chain carries TRBV5-1 and TRBJ1-6, with TRBD1 matching 8 bases. CDR3 length: 17 residues. The germline CDR1 and CDR2 sequences are SGHRS and YFSETQ. Germline trimming cut 0 bases from V and 6 bases from J; bases unmatched to any gene: 8. The CDR3 DNA reads TGCGCCAGCAGCTTGGCGAGGGCCACAGGGGGTAATTCACCCCTCCACTTT. Translated, it gives CASSLARATGGNSPLHF.

In its sample, this clonotype was seen a few times. The chain is built from TRBV6-2 or TRBV6-3 and TRBJ2-3; TRBD2 agrees at 7 bases. The length of the CDR3 is 13 residues. The V and J ends lost 6 bases and 7 bases, in that order; junction bases with no gene match: 7. Germline V gene sequence: CDR1 MNHEY, CDR2 SVGEGT. The chain's CDR3 is CASRRTSYHTQYF. The CDR3 DNA reads TGTGCCAGCAGGAGGACTAGTTACCATACGCAGTATTTT.

This clonotype came up a few times. The J gene is TRBJ1-1, the V gene TRBV28; D not resolved. The CDR3 is 16 amino acids. Germline CDR1 MDHEN, CDR2 SYDVKM. V lost 3 bases, J lost 3 bases, and 17 bases lay in between. The CDR3 DNA is TGTGCCAGCAGTTTCGGGCATTTAGCCAGCGACACTGAAGCTTTCTTT. Its protein is CASSFGHLASDTEAFF. Drawing the rest from reference TRBV28 and TRBJ1-1, the complete variable domain is DVKVTQSSRYLVKRTGEKVFLECVQDMDHENMFWYRQDPGLGLRLIYFSYDVKMKEKGDIPEGYSVSREKKERFSLILESASTNQTSMYLCASSFGHLASDTEAFFGQGTRLTVV.

The CDR3 DNA reads as TGTGCCAGCAGTCACGTCGCGGAGGCTGAAGCTTTCTTT. Translating it yields CASSHVAEAEAFF. This chain joins TRBV6-1 and TRBJ1-1; D gene uncertain. The V and J ends lost 5 bases and 6 bases respectively, with 13 bases between them. CDR3 size: 13 residues. In germline, CDR1 is MNHNS, CDR2 SASEGT.

The chain joins TRBV24-1 to TRBJ2-1; D is possibly TRBD2 (6 bases). Germline CDR1 is KGHDR and CDR2 is SFDVKD. V lost 6 bases to trimming and J lost 3 bases, with 14 bases between them. The CDR3 covers 15 residues. The CDR3 coding sequence is TGTGCCACCAGTCCCCTTGGCGGGGACTACAATGAGCAGTTCTTC. Translating it yields CATSPLGGDYNEQFF.

In its sample, this clonotype was seen a few times. The chain joins TRBV27 to TRBJ2-7; D might be TRBD1 (6 bases). With 4 bases removed from V and 6 bases from J, the gap between germline ends came to 19 bases. The CDR3 is 15 amino acids. The germline V gene encodes CDR1 MNHEY and CDR2 SMNVEV (reference sequence). CDR3 in amino acids: CASSSGQPGSSEQYF. The CDR3 nucleotides are TGTGCCAGCAGTTCAGGACAGCCGGGGAGCAGCGAGCAGTACTTC.

V usage is TRBV15 and J usage is TRBJ2-2; TRBD1 might be the D (6 bases). CDR3 length: 12 residues. Trimming cost V 4 bases and J 10 bases, with 10 bases left between them. Germline CDR1 is LNHNV and CDR2 is YYDKDF (reference sequence). CDR3: CATSNVGAELFF. The CDR3 DNA sequence: TGTGCCACCAGCAATGTGGGGGCGGAGCTGTTTTTT.

V is TRBV20-1 and J is TRBJ2-7; D not certain. V lost 2 bases, J lost 3 bases, and 5 bases lay in between. This CDR3 contains 11 residues. The germline V gene encodes CDR1 DFQATT and CDR2 SNEGSKA (reference sequence). CDR3 sequence reads: CSARRNYEQYF. CDR3 in DNA: TGCAGTGCTAGAAGAAACTACGAGCAGTACTTC.

Only a few counts were recorded for this clonotype. The chain joins TRBV28 to TRBJ1-2; D ambiguous. CDR1 is MDHEN, CDR2 SYDVKM, per germline. Deletions cut 6 bases from V and 3 bases from J, with 11 bases between. The CDR3 contains 13 residues. CDR3 residues: CASRLQQYYGYTF. CDR3 DNA sequence: TGTGCCAGCAGGCTACAGCAATACTATGGCTACACCTTC.

The chain combines TRBV6-1 with TRBJ2-7; 8 nucleotides agree with TRBD1. J lost 4 bases, V lost 9 bases, and 8 bases had no gene match. CDR1 and CDR2 (germline): MNHNS, SASEGT. CDR3 size: 13 residues. CDR3 sequence: CASSRDRLYEQYF. The CDR3, as DNA: TGTGCCAGTTCCCGGGACAGGTTATACGAGCAGTACTTC.

This clonotype was picked up one time. The chain recombines TRBV27 with TRBJ2-1; D is possibly TRBD1 (6 bases). V was shortened by 8 bases and J by 4 bases, with 15 bases between the two germline ends. Germline V lookup: CDR1 MNHEY, CDR2 SMNVEV (reference sequence). This CDR3 contains 14 residues. The DNA for the CDR3 is TGTGCCAGCCAGGGGACCCCGGGATACAATGAGCAGTTCTTC. The encoded protein is CASQGTPGYNEQFF.

This clonotype was seen a handful of times. The chain recombines TRBV28 with TRBJ1-5; 7 bases line up with TRBD1. Trimming at V came to 6 bases and at J to 5 bases, leaving 4 bases not matched to a gene. Germline V gene data show CDR1 as MDHEN and CDR2 as SYDVKM. The CDR3 sequence is 13 residues long. CDR3 in amino acids: CASRRQGDQPQHF. The CDR3 DNA reads as TGTGCCAGCAGGCGACAGGGAGATCAGCCCCAGCATTTT.

The chain employs TRBV2 and TRBJ2-7; D possibly corresponds to TRBD2 (6 bases). Germline-derived CDR1 and CDR2 are SNHLY and FYNNEI. The CDR3 extends over 18 amino acids. V was cut by 7 bases and J by 0 bases, with 25 bases left in between. The CDR3 here is CASTFPGGEGSVSYEQYF. The CDR3 nucleotides are TGTGCCAGCACCTTTCCCGGGGGTGAGGGGTCCGTCTCCTACGAGCAGTACTTC.

This clonotype was found a few times. The chain uses TRBV21-1 and TRBJ2-5. TRBV21-1 is reported as a pseudogene. CDR3 length: 17 residues. The CDR3 here is CASSNQTAKPGRETQYF. The CDR3, as DNA: TGTGCCAGCAGCAATCAGACGGCGAAACCAGGCCGGGAGACCCAGTACTTC.

This chain connects TRBV6-4 to TRBJ2-3, with TRBD2 matching over 8 bases. This CDR3 is 15 amino acids long. Germline CDR1 reads MRHNA; CDR2 reads SNTAGT. J gave up 5 bases and V 6 bases, and 10 bases lay outside the gene matches. CDR3 protein: CASSLMSGSLDTQYF. The CDR3 bases are TGTGCCAGCAGCTTGATGAGCGGGAGTCTAGATACGCAGTATTTT.

The CDR3 coding sequence is TGTGCCAGCTCACGGGGACGGTACAATGAGCAGTTCTTC. Encoded protein: CASSRGRYNEQFF. The gene calls are TRBV18 and TRBJ2-1; D may correspond to TRBD1 or TRBD2 (5 bases each). The V end was cut by 4 bases, the J end by 4 bases, with 8 bases between. This CDR3 has 13 amino acids. The germline V gene has CDR1 KGHSH and CDR2 LQKENI.